This entry is about one TCR beta chain. A much larger clone sits a single nucleotide away, making a read error possible. This record comes from a study of shared clonotypes between healthy human individuals. Study-wide background: A couple of women and a few men aged 18 to 49 served as donors.

A deep-level run was used for the assay. Every immunoSEQ plate was one replicate of a subset's evenly spread DNA. 300 ng DNA, some 30,000 T cell genomes, went into unsorted PBMC replicate PCRs. Generated by immunoSEQ multiplex PCR, the TCRdb table keeps only in-frame clones and is missing some. The sample lists about half a million clones; 79% were seen once. The CDR3 length is 13 residues. The V segment lost 4 bases and the J segment 4 bases; nucleotides outside the gene matches: 1. Germline V CDR1 and CDR2: SGHTA, FQGTGA. The sequenced sample consisted of PBMCs. V is TRBV7-3 and J is TRBJ2-5, with 9 bases fitting TRBD1. This TCR was sampled from a woman in her 40s in good health. Some clones in this sample may be carry-over from other donors' samples. The CDR3 region is CASSSDRGETQYF. Written as DNA, the CDR3 is TGTGCCAGCAGCTCGGACAGGGGAGAGACCCAGTACTTC.